What follows describes a single T cell receptor (beta chain). From germline, CDR1 is LNHDA and CDR2 SQIVND (reference sequence). This CDR3 is 14 amino acids long. Trimming removed 6 bases at V and 1 base at J, with 9 bases between. The data are from a study of technical replicates of blood from several donors. The protocol was immunoSEQ multiplex PCR, while the TCRdb copy is restricted to in-frame clones and leaves out a portion. The sample holds roughly 62,000 clones, roughly 90% seen once. The sequence was obtained from a human donor in good health. Some clones in this sample may be carry-over from other donors' samples. V gene TRBV19 combines with J gene TRBJ2-2; D is possibly TRBD2 (6 bases). Sequenced input: PBMCs. CDR3: CASSQGLNTGELFF. The DNA for the CDR3 is TGTGCCAGTAGCCAGGGACTGAACACCGGGGAGCTGTTTTTT.